Listed below are T cell receptor beta chains from one sample, sequenced in a study of blood T cell repertoires in COVID-19. The table came from immunoSEQ multiplex PCR; TCRdb's copy has only in-frame clones and leaves some out. This table has tens of thousands of clones, about 90% appearing once. Sequencing was carried out using peripheral blood. These receptors all come from a man aged 45-60 years with acute or convalescent COVID-19. CDR3s include the opening cysteine and the closing phenylalanine or tryptophan. The D gene is left open where the match is weak. Clone size, where shown, is once, few, many, or a class for clones that have expanded.

j_call d_call clone_size v_call cdr3_aa cdr3_nt
TRBJ1-2 TRBD1 NA TRBV27 CASSFTPRQGHYGYTF TGTGCCAGCAGCTTCACCCCCCGACAGGGCCACTATGGCTACACCTTC
TRBJ2-1 NA NA TRBV12-3/TRBV12-4 CASSFGNEQFF TGTGCCAGCAGTTTCGGGAATGAGCAGTTCTTC
TRBJ2-7 NA NA TRBV10-2 CASSDRGGEQYF TGCGCCAGCAGTGATCGGGGTGGCGAGCAGTACTTC
TRBJ2-5 NA NA TRBV10-3 CAIKPSGSLEETQYF TGTGCCATCAAGCCCTCGGGGTCATTGGAAGAGACCCAGTACTTC
TRBJ2-1 TRBD2 NA TRBV30 CAFSSGRAMSSYNEQFF TGTGCCTTCTCTAGCGGGAGGGCAATGAGCTCCTACAATGAGCAGTTCTTC
TRBJ1-5 TRBD1 NA TRBV18 CASSDGQGRSGQPQHF TGTGCCAGCTCGGACGGACAGGGCCGTTCGGGTCAGCCCCAGCATTTT
TRBJ1-6 TRBD1 NA TRBV30 CAWSGVTGPSPLHF TGTGCCTGGAGCGGCGTGACAGGGCCTTCACCCCTCCACTTT
TRBJ2-1 NA NA TRBV27 CASSLISGVDINEQFF TGTGCCAGCAGTTTAATCTCGGGAGTAGATATAAATGAGCAGTTCTTC
TRBJ2-5 NA NA TRBV5-1 CASSLTLDRFQETQYF TGCGCCAGCAGCTTGACTCTAGACAGGTTCCAAGAGACCCAGTACTTC
TRBJ2-4 NA NA TRBV23-1 CASSQSGRF TGCGCCAGCAGTCAATCGGGGCGGTTC
TRBJ2-7 TRBD2 NA TRBV30 CACAGTMEYEQYF TGTGCCTGTGCCGGGACTATGGAATACGAGCAGTACTTC
TRBJ1-1 NA NA TRBV6-6 CASSYPGDGTEAFF TGTGCCAGCAGTTACCCGGGGGACGGCACTGAAGCTTTCTTT
TRBJ2-1 TRBD2 NA TRBV5-1 CASTLQAAGGAYNEQFF TGCGCCAGCACCCTCCAAGCGGCGGGAGGGGCCTACAATGAGCAGTTCTTC
TRBJ2-1 TRBD2 NA TRBV19 CASSSSILAGGLRGEQFF TGTGCCAGTAGCTCCTCCATTCTAGCGGGAGGGCTTCGAGGTGAGCAGTTCTTC
TRBJ2-1 NA NA TRBV24-1 CARTTYYPSYNEQFF TGTGCCAGAACCACCTACTACCCCTCCTACAATGAGCAGTTCTTC
TRBJ2-7 NA NA TRBV4-1 CASSQRETAPYEQYF TGCGCCAGCAGCCAACGTGAGACAGCGCCCTACGAGCAGTACTTC
TRBJ1-5 NA NA TRBV15 CATSTYRFSNQPQHF TGTGCCACCAGCACCTACAGGTTTAGCAATCAGCCCCAGCATTTT
TRBJ1-1 NA NA TRBV3-1/TRBV3-2 CASSQEISGTEAFF TGTGCCAGCAGCCAAGAAATCTCGGGGACTGAAGCTTTCTTT
TRBJ2-7 TRBD2 NA TRBV6-6 CASSYVRDYTPYEQYF TGTGCCAGCAGTTACGTTCGGGACTACACCCCCTACGAGCAGTACTTC
TRBJ2-2 NA NA TRBV27 CASSPYQTGELFF TGTGCCAGCAGCCCGTACCAGACCGGGGAGCTGTTTTTT
TRBJ1-4 TRBD1 NA TRBV19 CATSDRDRLNEKLFF TGTGCCACTTCAGATCGGGACAGGTTAAATGAAAAACTGTTTTTT
TRBJ1-4 TRBD1 NA TRBV30 CAWSFGTVNEKLFF TGTGCCTGGAGTTTCGGGACAGTTAATGAAAAACTGTTTTTT
TRBJ2-5 NA few TRBV6-5 CASRPGVLRETQYF TGTGCCAGCAGACCAGGGGTTCTGCGAGAGACCCAGTACTTC
TRBJ2-5 TRBD1 NA TRBV7-9 CASTRTGAQETQYF TGTGCCAGCACCCGGACAGGGGCCCAAGAGACCCAGTACTTC
TRBJ1-2 TRBD1 NA TRBV6-5 CASAPRTGGGYGYTF TGTGCCAGCGCGCCCCGGACAGGGGGAGGGTATGGCTACACCTTC
TRBJ1-5 NA NA TRBV19 CASSGVNRRGQPQHF TGTGCCAGTAGTGGGGTCAATAGGAGGGGTCAGCCCCAGCATTTT
TRBJ2-1 NA NA TRBV24-1 CATSERGGSSYNEQFF TGTGCCACCAGTGAGCGTGGAGGAAGCTCCTACAATGAGCAGTTCTTC
TRBJ2-2 NA NA TRBV4-3 CASSQEIAVTGELFF TGCGCCAGCAGCCAAGAGATAGCCGTCACCGGGGAGCTGTTTTTT
TRBJ2-7 NA NA TRBV18 CASSPPGGQGYEQYF TGTGCCAGCTCACCACCGGGGGGGCAGGGTTACGAGCAGTACTTC
TRBJ2-1 TRBD1 NA TRBV14 CASSQGQGAPYNEQFF TGTGCCAGCAGCCAAGGACAGGGGGCACCCTACAATGAGCAGTTCTTC
TRBJ2-1 TRBD2 NA TRBV9 CASSVPRTSLSYNEQFF TGTGCCAGCAGCGTACCTCGGACTAGCTTGTCCTACAATGAGCAGTTCTTC
TRBJ2-1 NA NA TRBV10-1 CASSEANEQFF TGCGCCAGCAGTGAGGCTAACGAGCAGTTCTTC